One and the same sample provided the 5 T cell receptor beta chains below, sequenced in a study of control samples from healthy donors and cancer patients. Libraries were prepared by immunoSEQ multiplex PCR; TCRdb keeps only in-frame clonotypes and omits some of them. The table counts approximately 190,000 clones; 2.2% lies in the top ten. Sequencing input: blood. Every receptor here comes from a woman aged 25 to 39 in good health.

The chain recombines TRBV28 with TRBJ1-4; the D gene is possibly TRBD1 (5 bases). V shed 6 bases and J shed 6 bases, with 17 bases lying between them. The germline V gene encodes CDR1 MDHEN and CDR2 SYDVKM. The CDR3 has 15 residues. The CDR3 DNA reads TGTGCCAGCAGGACAGCAGGGACGGGGGATGAAAAACTGTTTTTT. This encodes CASRTAGTGDEKLFF.

This chain connects TRBV28 to TRBJ2-7, with TRBD2 matching 8 bases. The germline gives CDR1 MDHEN, CDR2 SYDVKM. The CDR3 extends over 12 amino acids. V was clipped by 4 bases and J by 6 bases; unmatched bases: 2. CDR3 loop: CASSSGGGEQYF. The CDR3 DNA is TGTGCCAGCAGTTCGGGAGGGGGCGAGCAGTACTTC.

This sequence joins TRBV7-9 and TRBJ1-1; TRBD1 matches at 8 bases. The CDR3 covers 13 residues. V lost 1 base, J lost 11 bases, and 6 bases stayed unmatched. The V gene's germline CDR1 is SEHNR and CDR2 FQNEAQ (reference sequence). In DNA form, the CDR3 reads TGTGCCAGCAGCTTAGGGACAGGGAGGCGTGCTTTCTTT. Translating it yields CASSLGTGRRAFF.

As concerns this clone: Other DNA sequences in the sample encode the same CDR3. The chain links TRBV20-1 to TRBJ1-1; D is unresolved. Germline V gene sequence: CDR1 DFQATT, CDR2 SNEGSKA (reference sequence). This CDR3 is 11 amino acids long. Trimming took off 5 bases at V and 5 bases at J, with 9 bases between the two ends. The DNA for the CDR3 is TGCAGTGCTGCTGGCGGAACTGAAGCTTTCTTT. Its protein is CSAAGGTEAFF.

The chain carries TRBV2 and TRBJ2-3; either TRBD1 or TRBD2 may fit D (6 bases each). This CDR3 is 14 amino acids long. Germline V gene lookup returns CDR1 SNHLY and CDR2 FYNNEI. The V end lost 10 bases, the J end lost 2 bases, and 16 bases lay between the germline ends. The CDR3 bases are TGTGCCACACTATGGAGGGGGGTCACAGATACGCAGTATTTT. Amino acid sequence: CATLWRGVTDTQYF.